Listed below are T cell receptor beta chains from one sample, sequenced in a study of T cell clonotyping in hematopoietic cell transplantation. TCRdb's table, derived via immunoSEQ multiplex PCR, lists solely in-frame clones and lacks some. The table includes about 29,000 clones, about 93% detected once. Sequencing was performed on PBMCs, taken 100 days after allogeneic stem cell transplant. Receptor source: a female patient aged 50-59 years who had an allogeneic stem cell transplant from a related donor, so the T cells may come from the graft donor. Some clones in this sample may be carry-over from other donors' samples. Both conserved end residues are part of each CDR3. The D gene is left open where the match is weak. The size of a clone is reported for some rows only, either as once, few or many, or as a class for expanded clones.

TRBJ2-7 | TRBD1 | 17 | large | TRBV2 | CASIQSRTGRDLYEQYF | TGTGCCAGCATTCAGTCTCGGACAGGCCGTGACCTCTACGAGCAGTACTTC
TRBJ2-1 | . | 14 | . | TRBV30 | CAWHDFGGTNEQFF | TGTGCCTGGCATGACTTTGGGGGCACCAATGAGCAGTTCTTC
TRBJ1-2 | . | 15 | . | TRBV27 | CASSSQIQLGYGYTF | TGTGCCAGCAGTTCCCAAATCCAGTTGGGCTATGGCTACACCTTC
TRBJ1-6 | . | 13 | . | TRBV5-1 | CASSLAENSPLHF | TGCGCCAGCAGCTTGGCCGAAAATTCACCCCTCCACTTT
TRBJ1-2 | . | 11 | . | TRBV6-5 | CASSPGLGYTF | TGTGCCAGCAGCCCCGGCCTTGGCTACACCTTC
TRBJ1-4 | . | 15 | . | TRBV28 | CASSRAGRRGEKLFF | TGTGCCAGCAGTCGGGCGGGCCGGAGAGGTGAAAAACTGTTTTTT
TRBJ2-7 | . | 13 | . | TRBV6-5 | CASSLVGGYEQYF | TGTGCCAGCAGTTTGGTAGGGGGCTACGAGCAGTACTTC
TRBJ2-7 | TRBD1 | 12 | . | TRBV29-1 | CSAGQGAFEQYF | TGCAGCGCCGGACAGGGGGCATTCGAGCAGTACTTC
TRBJ1-5 | . | 16 | . | TRBV28 | CASSLGRPLSGQPQHF | TGTGCCAGCAGTTTGGGACGGCCCCTAAGCGGTCAGCCCCAGCATTTT
TRBJ2-3 | TRBD2 | 14 | . | TRBV2 | CASSFSGGTDTQYF | TGTGCCAGCAGTTTTAGCGGGGGGACAGATACGCAGTATTTT
TRBJ1-5 | . | 15 | . | TRBV5-1 | CASSLAGDSNQPQHF | TGCGCCAGCAGCTTGGCAGGGGATAGCAATCAGCCCCAGCATTTT
TRBJ2-5 | . | 13 | once | TRBV9 | CASSVGSGETQYF | TGTGCCAGCTCCGTTGGGTCGGGAGAGACCCAGTACTTC
TRBJ1-3 | . | 12 | . | TRBV6-1 | CASSEWKNTIYF | TGTGCCAGCAGTGAATGGAAAAACACCATATATTTT
TRBJ1-1 | TRBD1 | 13 | . | TRBV6-5 | CASKWTGVTEAFF | TGTGCCAGCAAGTGGACAGGCGTCACTGAAGCTTTCTTT
TRBJ2-3 | TRBD2 | 15 | . | TRBV5-1 | CASHLAGSSTDTQYF | TGCGCCAGCCACCTAGCGGGGTCTAGCACAGATACGCAGTATTTT
TRBJ2-5 | TRBD2 | 15 | . | TRBV5-8 | CASTQWATGGETQYF | TGTGCCAGCACCCAGTGGGCGACGGGGGGTGAGACCCAGTACTTC
TRBJ2-5 | . | 14 | . | TRBV5-6 | CASSLGLTQETQYF | TGTGCCAGCAGCTTGGGGCTGACGCAAGAGACCCAGTACTTC
TRBJ2-5 | TRBD2 | 17 | . | TRBV7-6 | CASSPSGASGGRETQYF | TGTGCCAGCAGCCCCTCGGGGGCTAGCGGGGGGCGGGAGACCCAGTACTTC
TRBJ2-1 | TRBD1 | 13 | . | TRBV6-4 | CASSDRWGQGPFF | TGTGCCAGCAGTGACCGCTGGGGACAGGGTCCGTTCTTC
TRBJ1-5 | TRBD1 | 15 | once | TRBV6-1 | CASSARDRGLEPQHF | TGTGCCAGCAGCGCCCGGGACAGGGGGCTTGAGCCCCAGCATTTT
TRBJ2-5 | . | 16 | . | TRBV19 | CASSISLDDSQETQYF | TGTGCCAGTAGTATATCCTTGGACGATTCCCAAGAGACCCAGTACTTC
TRBJ2-3 | . | 15 | . | TRBV7-8 | CASSLAGALTDTQYF | TGTGCCAGCAGCTTAGCGGGGGCTCTCACAGATACGCAGTATTTT
TRBJ2-1 | . | 13 | . | TRBV11-3 | CASSTRERGEQFF | TGTGCCAGCAGCACCCGAGAGAGGGGTGAGCAGTTCTTC
TRBJ2-5 | TRBD1 | 15 | . | TRBV7-2 | CASSLEGQGWETQYF | TGTGCCAGCAGCTTAGAGGGACAGGGCTGGGAGACCCAGTACTTC
TRBJ2-3 | . | 13 | . | TRBV4-1 | CASREPDTDTQYF | TGCGCCAGCAGAGAGCCCGACACAGATACGCAGTATTTT
TRBJ1-2 | . | 13 | . | TRBV7-2 | CASSLAVRSGYTF | TGTGCCAGCAGCTTAGCCGTCAGGTCTGGCTACACCTTC
TRBJ2-7 | . | 15 | . | TRBV19 | CASSVRDTRSYEQYF | TGTGCCAGTAGTGTCCGGGACACTCGATCCTACGAGCAGTACTTC
TRBJ2-3 | TRBD1 | 13 | . | TRBV29-1 | CSVRQGGPDTQYF | TGCAGCGTTCGACAGGGGGGTCCAGATACGCAGTATTTT
TRBJ2-3 | TRBD2 | 17 | . | TRBV5-5 | CASSLTTSGGRTDTQYF | TGTGCCAGCAGCTTGACTACTAGCGGGGGCCGCACAGATACGCAGTATTTT
TRBJ2-5 | . | 13 | . | TRBV5-1 | CASSPGPQETQYF | TGCGCCAGCAGCCCGGGACCCCAAGAGACCCAGTACTTC
TRBJ2-7 | . | 12 | . | TRBV5-6 | CASSSYLYEQYF | TGTGCCAGCAGCTCTTACCTCTACGAGCAGTACTTC
TRBJ1-4 | . | 17 | . | TRBV4-1 | CASSQDSRQPSNEKLFF | TGCGCCAGCAGCCAAGATAGTCGGCAGCCATCTAATGAAAAACTGTTTTTT
TRBJ1-5 | . | 15 | . | TRBV9 | CASSGGPGSNQPQHF | TGTGCCAGCAGCGGGGGACCGGGGAGCAATCAGCCCCAGCATTTT
TRBJ2-3 | TRBD2 | 15 | . | TRBV4-2 | CASSPGLAHTDTQYF | TGTGCCAGCAGCCCAGGACTAGCCCACACAGATACGCAGTATTTT
TRBJ1-6 | TRBD1 | 13 | . | TRBV11-3 | CASSRDSNSPLHF | TGTGCCAGCAGCCGGGACAGTAATTCACCCCTCCACTTT
TRBJ2-2 | TRBD2 | 15 | few | TRBV4-1 | CASRRGGAEHGELFF | TGCGCCAGTCGCCGGGGGGGGGCTGAGCACGGGGAGCTGTTTTTT
TRBJ2-2 | TRBD1 | 16 | . | TRBV5-1 | CASSGRDRGNTGELFF | TGCGCCAGCAGCGGACGGGACAGGGGGAACACCGGGGAGCTGTTTTTT
TRBJ1-6 | TRBD1 | 17 | . | TRBV14 | CASSQDIFGQGTSPLHF | TGTGCCAGCAGCCAAGATATCTTCGGACAGGGGACGTCACCCCTCCACTTT
TRBJ1-3 | TRBD1 | 14 | . | TRBV10-3 | CAISRGISGNTIYF | TGTGCCATCAGCAGGGGGATCTCTGGAAACACCATATATTTT
TRBJ1-5 | . | 20 | . | TRBV7-7 | CASSSLEGGQGAGSNQPQHF | TGTGCTAGCAGCTCACTGGAAGGGGGACAAGGAGCGGGTAGCAATCAGCCCCAGCATTTT
TRBJ1-2 | . | 16 | once | TRBV4-1 | CASSQDAGGDYYGYTF | TGCGCCAGCAGCCAAGATGCGGGGGGCGACTACTATGGCTACACCTTC
TRBJ1-5 | . | 18 | . | TRBV6-1 | CASSAQPWGAYSNQPQHF | TGTGCCAGCAGTGCCCAGCCCTGGGGGGCCTATAGCAATCAGCCCCAGCATTTT
TRBJ1-5 | TRBD1 | 16 | . | TRBV4-1 | CASSLGQGVRNQPQHF | TGCGCCAGCAGCCTAGGACAGGGGGTGCGTAATCAGCCCCAGCATTTT
TRBJ2-5 | . | 16 | . | TRBV6-1 | CASSEGPGSYQETQYF | TGTGCCAGCAGTGAAGGCCCAGGCAGCTATCAAGAGACCCAGTACTTC
TRBJ1-1 | . | 14 | medium-sized | TRBV10-3 | CAISEPGGDTEAFF | TGTGCCATCAGTGAACCGGGAGGGGACACTGAAGCTTTCTTT
TRBJ1-2 | TRBD1 | 12 | . | TRBV7-2 | CASSFDTGVETF | TGTGCCAGCAGCTTTGATACAGGGGTAGAGACCTTC
TRBJ2-3 | TRBD2 | 16 | . | TRBV4-3 | CASSLGLAGGTDTQYF | TGCGCCAGCAGCCTAGGACTAGCGGGGGGCACAGATACGCAGTATTTT
TRBJ1-1 | . | 12 | . | TRBV10-2 | CASGDPNTEAFF | TGCGCCAGCGGAGACCCGAACACTGAAGCTTTCTTT
TRBJ2-4 | . | 14 | . | TRBV7-2 | CASSSRGWGDIQYF | TGTGCCAGCAGCTCGCGTGGATGGGGAGACATTCAGTACTTC
TRBJ1-1 | TRBD1 | 13 | . | TRBV2 | CASSEAITRGAFF | TGTGCCAGCAGTGAAGCGATCACCAGGGGGGCTTTCTTT
TRBJ2-3 | TRBD2 | 16 | . | TRBV6-5 | CASSYSSGGRADTQYF | TGTGCCAGCAGTTACTCTAGCGGGGGGCGTGCAGATACGCAGTATTTT
TRBJ1-2 | . | 14 | . | TRBV29-1 | CSVEDRSREGGYTF | TGCAGCGTTGAAGACAGGAGCAGGGAGGGCGGCTACACCTTC